The clone carrying this T cell receptor (beta chain) was picked up a small number of times. Its antigen is undetermined. Germline loops: CDR1 SQVTM, CDR2 ANQGSEA. Between the trimmed V and J ends, which lost 4 bases and 5 bases, there was a span of 18 bases. The CDR3 covers 14 residues. Time point indicated: persistent/refractory GD, antithyroid drugs over 5 years with positive TRAb. RNA isolated from PBMCs was used to make the TCR library. An endocrinology department located in Xi'an, China, was where the patients came from. Investigators prepared the TCR beta libraries by applying iRepertoire HTBI primers and Arm-PCR of CDR3 regions. In the original analysis: Across samples, 62 TRBV and 13 to 15 TRBJ segments were found. MiXCR was run by TCRdb on the multiplex PCR reads, yielding one entry per CDR3 protein. The V and J calls, along with clone size, are taken from TCRdb and not from the paper's own processing. The data contain 300,000 to 500,000 distinct CDR3 sequences, around 21% of them singletons.

The sample originates from a study of regulatory T cells in long-lasting Graves disease. Study-wide results and caveats: TRBV28, TRBJ1-2 and TRBJ2-5 were segments that persistent disease favored. Thyroid tissue was not sampled; only peripheral blood was.

The chain is built from TRBV29-1 and TRBJ2-7; no reliable D call. The sequence came from a female donor with Graves disease. The material was peripheral blood mononuclear cells (PBMCs), obtained when the disease was refractory, from a patient treated with antithyroid drugs. CDR3 sequence: CSVGKAPPVDEQYF. CDR3 DNA sequence: TGCAGCGTTGGTAAGGCCCCTCCTGTAGACGAGCAGTACTTC.